This entry describes one T cell receptor beta chain. The antigen remains unidentified. This sample is part of a study of identifying expanded T cells in peripheral blood. Study results and caveats: Over approximately two and four weeks, about 17 and 20 clones changed, versus roughly 1.1 between replicates. Across healthy donors, higher total template counts meant significantly greater roughly 2-week count variance.

Collection occurred without any documented infections or immune events in donors. Assay: immunoSEQ multiplex PCR; the TCRdb copy retains only in-frame clones and omits some. The sample includes 100,000 to 150,000 clones, roughly 84% seen only once; the top ten take around 3.3%. Per the germline V gene, CDR1 is LNHNV and CDR2 is YYDKDF (reference sequence). This CDR3 is 16 amino acids long. Unmatched junction bases numbered 4, after V lost 1 base and J lost 2 bases. The genes are TRBV15 and TRBJ1-3; 8 positions match TRBD1. This sequence originates from a person between 18 and 75 years old in good health. Source material: blood. CDR3: CATSRAGGLTGNTIYF. The CDR3 nucleotides are TGTGCCACCAGCAGAGCAGGGGGCTTAACTGGAAACACCATATATTTT.